The 26 T cell receptor beta chains in this list originate from one sample, sequenced in a study of OX40 agonist ivuxolimab in advanced cancers. Using immunoSEQ multiplex PCR, the repertoire was profiled, and TCRdb retains in-frame clones only, with some absent. Found here are tens of thousands of clones, approximately 86% of them singletons; the top ten hold around 31%. The sample was CD4+ or CD8+ T cells sorted from blood, taken in a trial of the OX40 agonist ivuxolimab. The source is an adult with an advanced solid tumor such as melanoma, head and neck, liver or kidney cancer.

The chain employs TRBV30 and TRBJ1-4; no reliable D call. Germline assignment: CDR1 GTSNPN and CDR2 SVGIG (reference sequence). Trimming pared 7 bases from V and 7 bases from J, leaving 22 bases between. The CDR3 totals 15 residues. DNA of the CDR3: TGTGCCTTGGCCGAGGCCCTGAGGTACGGTGAAAAACTGTTTTTT. Translation: CALAEALRYGEKLFF.

The chain is built from TRBV19 and TRBJ2-1, with a weak D call TRBD2 (5 bases). V was pared by 5 bases and J by 10 bases, with 18 bases between. The CDR3 length is 14 residues. Germline lookup yields CDR1 LNHDA and CDR2 SQIVND (reference sequence). This CDR3 reads CASSLVPSSAEQFF. Here the CDR3 DNA reads TGTGCCAGTAGTCTAGTCCCTAGCAGCGCGGAGCAGTTCTTC. The full variable domain, its missing parts supplied by reference TRBV19 and TRBJ2-1, is DGGITQSPKYLFRKEGQNVTLSCEQNLNHDAMYWYRQDPGQGLRLIYYSQIVNDFQKGDIAEGYSVSREKKESFPLTVTSAQKNPTAFYLCASSLVPSSAEQFFGPGTRLTVL.

The chain links TRBV18 to TRBJ2-2, with D unclear. The length of the CDR3 is 14 residues. The V end was cut by 0 bases, the J end by 6 bases, with 8 bases between. The V gene's germline CDR1 is KGHSH and CDR2 LQKENI. CDR3 region: CASSPPGPAGELFF. In DNA form, the CDR3 reads TGTGCCAGCTCACCACCGGGCCCAGCCGGGGAGCTGTTTTTT. The complete variable domain, with remaining parts taken from reference TRBV18 and TRBJ2-2, reads NAGVMQNPRHLVRRRGQEARLRCSPMKGHSHVYWYRQLPEEGLKFMVYLQKENIIDESGMPKERFSAEFPKEGPSILRIQQVVRGDSAAYFCASSPPGPAGELFFGEGSRLTVL.

This rearrangement joins TRBV18 to TRBJ2-3; D unresolved. The V gene lost 0 bases and the J gene lost 6 bases, with 10 bases spanning the gap. Germline V gene data show CDR1 as KGHSH and CDR2 as LQKENI. CDR3 length equals 14 residues. Here the CDR3 DNA reads TGTGCCAGCTCACCACCCCTCCATGGGGATACGCAGTATTTT. Residues: CASSPPLHGDTQYF.

V is TRBV5-6 and J is TRBJ1-2; D remains unclear. Trimming pared 4 bases from V and 1 base from J, leaving 11 bases between. The length of the CDR3 is 14 residues. The germline CDR1 and CDR2 sequences are SGHDT and YYEEEE. The CDR3 DNA follows: TGTGCCAGCAGCCTGCATATCTTTAACTATGGCTACACCTTC. It specifies CASSLHIFNYGYTF.

This clone was detected once. The V and J genes are TRBV28 and TRBJ2-7; D may be TRBD1 (6 bases). The V gene lost 6 bases and the J gene lost 2 bases, with 11 bases spanning the gap. Germline V gene sequence: CDR1 MDHEN, CDR2 SYDVKM. There are 13 residues in the CDR3. The CDR3 region is CASRLRQAYEQYF. In DNA, the CDR3 is TGTGCCAGCAGATTAAGACAGGCCTACGAGCAGTACTTC.

The chain joins TRBV5-6 to TRBJ1-5, with D unresolved. This CDR3 is 15 amino acids long. Germline CDR1 and CDR2: SGHDT and YYEEEE. V was clipped by 0 bases and J by 2 bases, with 9 bases between them. The CDR3 region is CASSLARKGNQPQHF. The CDR3 nucleotides are TGTGCCAGCAGCTTGGCCAGAAAGGGCAATCAGCCCCAGCATTTT.

The genes are TRBV9 and TRBJ2-2; D assignment may be TRBD1 or TRBD2 (5 bases each). The CDR3 is 14 residues long. Germline CDR1 SGDLS, CDR2 YYNGEE. Trimming left V 2 bases short and J 6 bases short, with 11 bases between. The CDR3 region is CASSVEGDAGELFF. In DNA, the CDR3 is TGTGCCAGCAGCGTGGAAGGGGACGCCGGGGAGCTGTTTTTT.

This chain's CDR3 is CASGRGGGPYEQYF. DNA for the CDR3: TGTGCCAGCGGTAGGGGGGGAGGCCCCTACGAGCAGTACTTC. The chain combines TRBV11-2 with TRBJ2-7, with D perhaps matching TRBD2 (7 bases). The CDR3 runs to 14 residues. CDR1 and CDR2 from the germline V gene are SGHAT and FQNNGV. Trimming left V 8 bases short and J 2 bases short, with 16 bases between.

The rearrangement joins TRBV4-1 to TRBJ2-3; weak D call: TRBD1 (6 bases). The CDR3 runs to 13 residues. Germline CDR1 MGHRA, CDR2 YSYEKL. The V gene lost 4 bases and the J gene lost 15 bases, with 20 bases spanning the gap. The CDR3 DNA reads as TGCGCCAGCAGCCCCACCCCGGGACAAACAAACTATTTT. Translated: CASSPTPGQTNYF.

V gene TRBV19 combines with J gene TRBJ1-2, with D maybe TRBD1 (6 bases). The CDR3 consists of 15 residues. The V and J ends lost 7 bases and 0 bases respectively, with 15 bases between them. The germline CDR1 and CDR2 sequences are LNHDA and SQIVND (reference sequence). The CDR3 sequence: CASTARTETNYGYTF. The CDR3 region has the DNA TGTGCCAGTACCGCCCGGACAGAAACTAACTATGGCTACACCTTC. The entire variable domain, with the rest obtained from reference TRBV19 and TRBJ1-2, is as follows: DGGITQSPKYLFRKEGQNVTLSCEQNLNHDAMYWYRQDPGQGLRLIYYSQIVNDFQKGDIAEGYSVSREKKESFPLTVTSAQKNPTAFYLCASTARTETNYGYTFGSGTRLTVV.

In its sample, this clone was seen a few times. The chain is built from TRBV7-8 and TRBJ1-5, with D perhaps TRBD1 (5 bases). Trimming removed 1 base at V and 7 bases at J, with 5 bases between. The CDR3 sequence is 12 residues long. CDR1 and CDR2 (germline): SGHVS, FQNEAQ. The CDR3 coding sequence is TGTGCCAGCAGCTTAGAGGGGCAGCCCCAGCATTTT. Encoded protein: CASSLEGQPQHF.

The chain combines TRBV9 with TRBJ2-1; the D is unclear. This CDR3 is built from 13 residues. V lost 0 bases, J lost 6 bases, and 7 bases lay in between. CDR1 and CDR2 from the germline V gene are SGDLS and YYNGEE. The CDR3 sequence: CASSVATGNEQFF. DNA for the CDR3: TGTGCCAGCAGCGTAGCTACGGGCAATGAGCAGTTCTTC.

This clone showed up just once. The CDR3 nucleotides are TGTGCCAGCAGTTCTTTCACAGGGGCTCGCGGTTCACCCCTCCACTTT. Translating it yields CASSSFTGARGSPLHF. The chain carries TRBV6-5 and TRBJ1-6; 7 bases agree with TRBD1. The germline CDR1 and CDR2 sequences are MNHEY and SVGAGI. V shed 4 bases, J shed 9 bases, and the junction held 12 bases outside the gene matches. The CDR3 contains 16 residues.

This clone was detected once. This chain joins TRBV11-2 and TRBJ2-3; maybe TRBD1 (6 bases). V gave up 5 bases and J gave up 6 bases, with 15 bases separating them. Per the germline V gene, CDR1 is SGHAT and CDR2 is FQNNGV. The CDR3 totals 14 residues. CDR3 loop: CASSPRGPGDTQYF. CDR3 DNA: TGTGCCAGCAGCCCCAGGGGCCCGGGGGATACGCAGTATTTT.

The chain links TRBV19 to TRBJ2-7; D unclear. V gave up 0 bases and J gave up 1 base, with 4 bases separating them. This CDR3 region has 13 residues. The germline CDR1 and CDR2 sequences are LNHDA and SQIVND (reference sequence). The CDR3 loop reads CASSIEGSYEQYF. The CDR3 bases are TGTGCCAGTAGTATAGAAGGGTCCTACGAGCAGTACTTC.

The chain links TRBV19 to TRBJ2-4; TRBD2 matches at 13 bases. This CDR3 contains 17 residues. Germline V CDR1 and CDR2: LNHDA, SQIVND (reference sequence). J was trimmed by 1 base and V by 4 bases; bases with no gene match: 4. The CDR3 protein is CASSTGLAGFAKNIQYF. In DNA form, the CDR3 reads TGTGCCAGTAGTACGGGACTAGCGGGGTTCGCCAAAAACATTCAGTACTTC. Using reference TRBV19 and TRBJ2-4 for the parts outside the CDR3, the full variable domain is DGGITQSPKYLFRKEGQNVTLSCEQNLNHDAMYWYRQDPGQGLRLIYYSQIVNDFQKGDIAEGYSVSREKKESFPLTVTSAQKNPTAFYLCASSTGLAGFAKNIQYFGAGTRLSVL.

V usage is TRBV9 and J usage is TRBJ2-7; the D is unclear. CDR1 is SGDLS, CDR2 YYNGEE, per germline. V was pared by 2 bases and J by 2 bases, with 8 bases between. The CDR3 loop spans 13 amino acids. The CDR3 here is CASSVGIAYEQYF. The CDR3 DNA follows: TGTGCCAGCAGCGTGGGGATTGCCTACGAGCAGTACTTC.

The rearrangement joins TRBV28 to TRBJ1-2; 7 positions agree with TRBD1. The trim removed 3 bases at V and 7 bases at J, leaving 8 bases unmatched. The CDR3 spans 14 residues. CDR1 is MDHEN, CDR2 SYDVKM, per germline. DNA for the CDR3: TGTGCCAGCAGTTTTGGGACAGAGGTCCCTGGCTACACCTTC. This encodes CASSFGTEVPGYTF.

The count of this clone is one. The CDR3 region is CASSLGGPYQPQHF. CDR3 nucleotide sequence: TGTGCCAGCAGCTTAGGAGGACCTTATCAGCCCCAGCATTTT. The V and J genes are TRBV7-9 and TRBJ1-5; no definite D call. Trimming took 1 base from V and 5 from J, leaving 9 bases between them. This CDR3 is 14 amino acids long. CDR1 and CDR2 from the germline V gene are SEHNR and FQNEAQ (reference sequence).

The V call is TRBV9, the J call TRBJ2-1, with 9 positions matching TRBD1. Germline lookup yields CDR1 SGDLS and CDR2 YYNGEE. The CDR3 is 15 residues long. V dropped 3 bases and J dropped 6; count of bases not matched to a gene: 7. CDR3 residues: CASSAGTGYFNEQFF. CDR3 nucleotides: TGTGCCAGCAGCGCCGGGACAGGGTATTTCAATGAGCAGTTCTTC.

The V and J genes are TRBV5-5 and TRBJ2-1, with 7 bases that match TRBD1. The germline gives CDR1 SGHKS, CDR2 YYEKEE (reference sequence). After removal of 2 bases from V and 2 bases from J, the junction contained 7 bases not matched to a gene. This CDR3 region has 16 residues. CDR3 amino acids: CASSFKVQGAYNEQFF. In DNA form, the CDR3 reads TGTGCCAGCAGCTTCAAGGTGCAGGGGGCCTACAATGAGCAGTTCTTC.

This chain joins TRBV7-9 and TRBJ1-1, with 8 nucleotides matching TRBD1. With V trimmed by 5 bases and J by 5 bases, 10 bases remained unmatched. The CDR3 is 15 amino acids. Germline CDR1 and CDR2: SEHNR and FQNEAQ (reference sequence). CDR3 DNA sequence: TGTGCCAGCAGCGCCACAGGGGGAGGTCAGACTGAAGCTTTCTTT. This encodes CASSATGGGQTEAFF. Together with reference TRBV7-9 and TRBJ1-1, the CDR3 gives the full variable domain: DTGVSQNPRHKITKRGQNVTFRCDPISEHNRLYWYRQTLGQGPEFLTYFQNEAQLEKSRLLSDRFSAERPKGSFSTLEIQRTEQGDSAMYLCASSATGGGQTEAFFGQGTRLTVV.

The rearrangement uses TRBV7-8 and TRBJ2-1, with D uncertain. The germline V gene has CDR1 SGHVS and CDR2 FQNEAQ. V was clipped by 1 base and J by 6 bases, with 13 bases between them. The CDR3 totals 15 residues. CDR3 sequence (DNA): TGTGCCAGCAGCTTAGGGCACCCCTCGGCCAATGAGCAGTTCTTC. Translated: CASSLGHPSANEQFF. The whole variable domain, filled in from reference TRBV7-8 and TRBJ2-1, reads GAGVSQSPRYKVAKRGQDVALRCDPISGHVSLFWYQQALGQGPEFLTYFQNEAQLDKSGLPSDRFFAERPEGSVSTLKIQRTQQEDSAVYLCASSLGHPSANEQFFGPGTRLTVL.

The J gene is TRBJ1-2, the V gene TRBV7-9; D is perhaps TRBD1 (5 bases). CDR1 is SEHNR, CDR2 FQNEAQ, per germline (reference sequence). This CDR3 region has 13 residues. V was cut by 4 bases and J by 4 bases, with 10 bases left in between. The CDR3 sequence is CASSSPTVYGYTF. CDR3 sequence (DNA): TGTGCCAGCAGCTCCCCGACAGTCTATGGCTACACCTTC.

V gene TRBV16 combines with J gene TRBJ1-2; 9 nucleotides align to TRBD1. Germline CDR1 reads KGHSY; CDR2 reads FQNENV. This CDR3 region has 16 residues. The V segment lost 4 bases and the J segment 7 bases; nucleotides outside the gene matches: 13. The CDR3 bases are TGTGCCAGCAGCCTCCTTGGGGGGACAGGGCCATTTGGCTACACCTTC. It codes for CASSLLGGTGPFGYTF.